This T cell receptor (beta chain) was observed in a study of cytomegalovirus exposure and HLA in healthy donors. Study conclusions and caveats: As confirmed in vitro, three CMV-associated chains were specific for CMV antigens. Subsequent analysis of the 110 or so validation repertoires found a tendency for first-cohort TCR clusters to co-occur.

Points on this clone: Its antigen is not known.

Germline CDR1 is SEHNR and CDR2 is FQNEAQ (reference sequence). The V end lost 4 bases, the J end lost 0 bases, and 15 bases lay between the germline ends. This CDR3 contains 16 residues. Clones were sequenced by immunoSEQ multiplex PCR, and TCRdb holds only the in-frame ones, with some missing. The repertoire includes approximately 130,000 clones, approximately 90% of them detected once, and around 1.9% sits in the top ten. This receptor was taken from a woman between 18 and 29 years old in good health and CMV-seronegative. The chain joins TRBV7-9 to TRBJ1-1, with D hard to call. The specimen was PBMCs. The CDR3 region has the DNA TGTGCCAGCAGCTCCCAGAGAGGCCTGCTGAACACTGAAGCTTTCTTT. Residues: CASSSQRGLLNTEAFF. The whole variable domain, remainder taken from reference TRBV7-9 and TRBJ1-1, is DTGVSQNPRHKITKRGQNVTFRCDPISEHNRLYWYRQTLGQGPEFLTYFQNEAQLEKSRLLSDRFSAERPKGSFSTLEIQRTEQGDSAMYLCASSSQRGLLNTEAFFGQGTRLTVV.